This T cell receptor beta chain was found in a study of identical twins. Findings and limits, study-wide: The study drew conclusions from cross-sectional statistical analysis, not from following the same donors.

In its sample, this clonotype was seen a few times. Its specificity is unknown. J gave up 4 bases and V 4 bases, and 3 bases lay outside the gene matches. Germline-derived CDR1 and CDR2 are MNHEY and SMNVEV (reference sequence). The CDR3 loop spans 13 amino acids. TCRdb recomputed calls from the 5' RACE reads with MiXCR, one row per CDR3 protein. The data hold hundreds of thousands of distinct CDR3 sequences, with 8.6% observed a single time. These records were also assigned to another study, of yellow fever vaccine responses in identical twins. That work adds: Reports say the vaccine T cell response in twins looked partly convergent and partly personalized.

The receptor comes from a woman aged 18-29 years in good health. V is TRBV27 and J is TRBJ1-2, with TRBD1 matching 7 bases. The sequencing input was PBMCs. The CDR3 nucleotides read TGTGCCAGCAGTTACCCAGGGGGCTATGGCTACACCTTC. Protein sequence: CASSYPGGYGYTF.